This T cell receptor (beta chain) was captured in a study of cytotoxic CD8 clonotypes in ibrutinib-treated CLL. Study as a whole: Of the patients, under 13 were relapsed/refractory, about 15 treatment-naive and roughly 17 IGHV unmutated.

Study results and caveats: Baseline clonality exceeded age-matched healthy donors and tracked circulating CD8+ T-cell counts. Clonality showed a rise at ibrutinib response that reversed toward baseline at progression.

T cells were sequenced at a targeted depth of 1 in 200,000 to 1 in 1 million. Clones were read by immunoSEQ multiplex PCR, and TCRdb kept only the in-frame ones, dropping some. Counted here are about 76,000 clones, around 83% occurring once; the ten biggest clones make up over 5%. Germline V lookup: CDR1 SGHRS, CDR2 YFSETQ. Deletions cut 0 bases from V and 0 bases from J, with 9 bases between. This CDR3 contains 16 residues. Note on this clone: Its target is not known.

This chain links TRBV5-1 with TRBJ1-4; D remains ambiguous. Sequences were derived from PBMCs, sampled before ibrutinib treatment. The clonotype was recovered from a human donor with chronic lymphocytic leukemia. CDR3 in amino acids: CASSLVGDPTNEKLFF. The CDR3 DNA follows: TGCGCCAGCAGCTTGGTCGGGGATCCAACTAATGAAAAACTGTTTTTT.